The next 5 T cell receptor beta chains were all read from a single sample in a study of T cells in Graves' hyperthyroidism and ophthalmopathy. Regions amplified from RNA transcripts were the TCR beta CDR3 regions. TCR CDR3 regions were first amplified by RT-PCR with HTBI primers. TCRdb fed the multiplex PCR reads into MiXCR, producing one record per CDR3 protein. Of nearly 600,000 distinct CDR3 sequences in the sample, 11% to 15% are singletons; the top ten hold 7.1%. Specimen: blood. All receptors come from a woman aged 18-35 years with Graves' ophthalmopathy.

The chain combines TRBV19 with TRBJ1-6; possibly TRBD1 for D (5 bases). Germline CDR1 LNHDA, CDR2 SQIVND (reference sequence). This CDR3 comprises 14 residues. V was pared by 7 bases and J by 10 bases, with 17 bases between. The CDR3 reads CASTRNQGYSPLHF. CDR3 coding DNA: TGTGCCAGTACCCGAAACCAGGGCTACTCACCCCTCCACTTT. Based on the CDR3 plus reference TRBV19 and TRBJ1-6, the full variable domain is DGGITQSPKYLFRKEGQNVTLSCEQNLNHDAMYWYRQDPGQGLRLIYYSQIVNDFQKGDIAEGYSVSREKKESFPLTVTSAQKNPTAFYLCASTRNQGYSPLHFGNGTRLTVT.

This clonotype was recorded at least ten times. The chain has TRBV6-1 and TRBJ2-5, with D tentatively TRBD1 or TRBD2 (5 bases each). CDR3 size: 14 residues. Trimming pared 0 bases from V and 5 bases from J, leaving 10 bases between. Germline V gene data show CDR1 as MNHNS and CDR2 as SASEGT. CDR3 nucleotide sequence: TGTGCCAGCAGTGAAGCAGTGGGGGACGAGACCCAGTACTTC. It yields the protein CASSEAVGDETQYF.

This clonotype was observed a handful of times. The genes are TRBV7-9 and TRBJ1-2; D remains unclear. The CDR3 has 16 amino acids. Looked up from germline, CDR1 is SEHNR and CDR2 is FQNEAQ (reference sequence). Trimming stripped 5 bases from V and 3 bases from J, with 19 bases between. DNA of the CDR3: TGTGCCAGCAGCCCCCTATCCCTTTTGTCGGACTATGGCTACACCTTC. Its translation: CASSPLSLLSDYGYTF.

This clonotype occurred many times. The chain links TRBV4-3 to TRBJ2-3; TRBD1 is a possible D gene (5 bases). V lost 3 bases to trimming and J lost 0 bases, with 19 bases between them. CDR3 length equals 18 residues. Germline CDR1 reads LGHNA; CDR2 reads YSLEER. In DNA, the CDR3 is TGCGCCAGCAGCCATACCCTCTCGAGGACAACTAGCACAGATACGCAGTATTTT. As protein: CASSHTLSRTTSTDTQYF.

The CDR3 DNA reads as TGTGCCTGGAGTGTTTTCAGGGAGCCGATTGAAAAACTGTTTTTT. It is translated as CAWSVFREPIEKLFF. V and J are TRBV30 and TRBJ1-4, with a weak D call TRBD1 (5 bases). The length of the CDR3 is 15 residues. CDR1 and CDR2 (germline): GTSNPN, SVGIG (reference sequence). V lost 0 bases and J 7 bases, leaving 15 bases between the germline ends.